The 17 T cell receptor beta chains below were found in one sample sequenced in a study of blood T cell repertoires in COVID-19. Libraries were prepared by immunoSEQ multiplex PCR; TCRdb keeps only in-frame clonotypes and omits some of them. The sample holds around 500,000 clones, roughly 85% seen once. Sample: peripheral blood. The receptor source for this set is a human donor in a cohort sampled during active COVID-19.

This sequence joins TRBV5-8 and TRBJ1-5; D possibly corresponds to TRBD1 (5 bases). The V end lost 3 bases, the J end lost 0 bases, and 16 bases lay between the germline ends. The germline V gene has CDR1 SGHTS and CDR2 YDEGEE. The CDR3 covers 17 residues. The CDR3 region has the DNA TGTGCCAGCAGCTCTGGAAGGGGTGCACTTAGCAATCAGCCCCAGCATTTT. Its protein is CASSSGRGALSNQPQHF.

In this sample, this clone turned up a few times. The chain combines TRBV11-2 with TRBJ1-1, with D tentatively TRBD1 (6 bases). This CDR3 is 14 amino acids long. V was clipped by 6 bases and J by 3 bases, with 14 bases between them. Germline V gives CDR1 SGHAT, CDR2 FQNNGV. The DNA of the CDR3 is TGTGCCAGCAGGTCGAGTAAGGGGGACACTGAAGCTTTCTTT. This encodes CASRSSKGDTEAFF.

J is TRBJ2-3 and V is TRBV5-1, with D unresolved. Germline-derived CDR1 and CDR2 are SGHRS and YFSETQ. This CDR3 spans 15 amino acids. V lost 0 bases and J lost 0, with 8 bases in between. The CDR3 DNA reads TGCGCCAGCAGCTTGGAACGGTCTAGCACAGATACGCAGTATTTT. It encodes CASSLERSSTDTQYF.

The rearrangement uses TRBV30 and TRBJ2-7; TRBD2 agrees at 7 bases. Germline CDR1 is GTSNPN and CDR2 is SVGIG (reference sequence). CDR3 size: 15 residues. Trimming at V came to 4 bases and at J to 5 bases, leaving 14 bases not matched to a gene. The CDR3: CAWTRPSTSKNEQYF. The CDR3 DNA sequence: TGTGCCTGGACGCGGCCCTCGACTAGCAAGAACGAGCAGTACTTC.

This rearrangement joins TRBV9 to TRBJ2-7; 9 bases align to TRBD1. This CDR3 has 17 residues. Germline values: CDR1 SGDLS, CDR2 YYNGEE. Trimming at V came to 0 bases and at J to 3 bases, leaving 10 bases not matched to a gene. The CDR3 region is CASSVGTSGTGIYEQYF. The CDR3 DNA follows: TGTGCCAGCAGCGTAGGAACTTCGGGGACAGGGATCTACGAGCAGTACTTC.

V and J are TRBV7-2 and TRBJ1-2; D might be TRBD1 (5 bases). The V end lost 7 bases, the J end lost 3 bases, and 15 bases lay between the germline ends. This CDR3 contains 14 residues. Germline CDR1 reads SGHTA; CDR2 reads FQGNSA. The CDR3 loop reads CASTVNGGDYGYTF. In DNA form, the CDR3 reads TGTGCCAGCACCGTAAACGGAGGGGACTATGGCTACACCTTC.

The chain uses TRBV6-5 and TRBJ1-5, with TRBD1 matching over 7 bases. The CDR3 totals 15 residues. The germline CDR1 and CDR2 sequences are MNHEY and SVGAGI. V shed 5 bases and J 7 bases; nucleotides not matched to a gene: 11. The CDR3 is CASSTTHRGGQPQHF. CDR3 sequence (DNA): TGTGCCAGCAGTACCACTCACAGGGGAGGACAGCCCCAGCATTTT.

The chain is built from TRBV10-3 and TRBJ1-1; tentative D call: TRBD1 (6 bases). There are 16 residues in the CDR3. Germline V lookup: CDR1 ENHRY, CDR2 SYGVKD. Trimming took 0 bases from V and 6 from J, leaving 17 bases between them. CDR3 nucleotides: TGTGCCATCAGTGAGTCGTGGTCAGGGGCGCGCGCTGAAGCTTTCTTT. Amino acid sequence: CAISESWSGARAEAFF.

The CDR3 nucleotides read TGTGCCAGCAGCCAAGGGGCCCACGAGACCCAGTACTTC. Amino acid sequence: CASSQGAHETQYF. The rearrangement uses TRBV14 and TRBJ2-5; D not resolved. This CDR3 region has 13 residues. Germline V gene lookup returns CDR1 SGHDN and CDR2 FVKESK. The ends were cut back, 1 base at V and 5 bases at J, with 8 bases in the middle.

The chain is built from TRBV7-2 and TRBJ2-1, with 7 bases aligning to TRBD2. The CDR3 contains 14 residues. The junction had 7 bases not matched to a gene; V was cut back by 3 bases and J by 8 bases. CDR1 SGHTA and CDR2 FQGNSA come from the germline V gene. The CDR3: CASSLMTSSHEQFF. CDR3 in DNA: TGTGCCAGCAGCTTGATGACTAGCTCCCATGAGCAGTTCTTC.

The chain employs TRBV5-1 and TRBJ1-5; 7 nucleotides agree with TRBD1. The germline CDR1 and CDR2 sequences are SGHRS and YFSETQ. This CDR3 spans 16 amino acids. V was clipped by 4 bases and J by 3 bases; unmatched bases: 10. The DNA of the CDR3 is TGCGCCAGCAGCCCAAATGGACAGGCGTCCAATCAGCCCCAGCATTTT. This gives the protein CASSPNGQASNQPQHF.

This chain links TRBV3-1 (or the pseudogene TRBV3-2) with TRBJ1-5; TRBD1 might be the D (5 bases). From germline, CDR1 is LGHDT and CDR2 YNNKEL (reference sequence). V was trimmed by 2 bases and J by 6 bases, leaving 14 bases between them. This CDR3 comprises 15 residues. CDR3: CASSQRGQESQPQHF. In nucleotides, the CDR3 is TGTGCCAGCAGCCAAAGGGGTCAGGAGAGTCAGCCCCAGCATTTT.

This clone was detected only a few times. The V call is TRBV6-6, the J call TRBJ1-2; the D gene is possibly TRBD1 (5 bases). The CDR3 is 12 residues long. The germline gives CDR1 MNHNY, CDR2 SVGAGI (reference sequence). The ends were cut back, 8 bases at V and 7 bases at J, with 14 bases in the middle. CDR3 in amino acids: CASREGPTGYTF. The CDR3 nucleotides read TGTGCCAGCCGGGAGGGACCAACTGGCTACACCTTC.

The chain uses TRBV4-2 and TRBJ1-4; no clear D gene. This CDR3 is 18 amino acids long. Per the germline V gene, CDR1 is LGHNA and CDR2 is YNFKEQ. Trimming took off 0 bases at V and 0 bases at J, with 14 bases between the two ends. The CDR3 coding sequence is TGTGCCAGCAGCCAAGATCATCGGGGAATCGCAACTAATGAAAAACTGTTTTTT. Residues: CASSQDHRGIATNEKLFF.

This clone was found many times. The V call is TRBV15, the J call TRBJ1-5; a possible D gene is TRBD1 (6 bases). Germline values: CDR1 LNHNV, CDR2 YYDKDF (reference sequence). CDR3 length: 15 residues. Trimming took 7 bases from V and 2 from J, leaving 15 bases between them. The CDR3 here is CATTPGGGRNQPQHF. In DNA, the CDR3 is TGTGCCACCACCCCGGGGGGGGGCCGCAATCAGCCCCAGCATTTT.

This chain uses TRBV5-1 with TRBJ2-5; tentative D call: TRBD1 (5 bases). This CDR3 is 16 amino acids long. The V and J ends lost 4 bases and 1 base respectively, with 17 bases between them. Germline CDR1 and CDR2: SGHRS and YFSETQ. The CDR3 region has the DNA TGCGCCAGCAGCCCCTGGACACCTGCGGCCCAAGAGACCCAGTACTTC. It translates to CASSPWTPAAQETQYF.

Comment on this clone: Additional DNA sequences in this sample encode the identical CDR3. The CDR3 spells CSASGLAGTDTQYF. DNA of the CDR3: TGCAGTGCTAGTGGACTAGCGGGAACCGATACGCAGTATTTT. The chain links TRBV20-1 to TRBJ2-3, with 12 bases that match TRBD2. After removal of 3 bases from V and 6 bases from J, the junction contained 4 bases not matched to a gene. CDR3 size: 14 residues. Per the germline V gene, CDR1 is DFQATT and CDR2 is SNEGSKA (reference sequence).